This T cell receptor beta chain was recovered during a study of vaccination effects on CD4 cells after COVID-19. About the research overall: It was a median of 72 days after the second dose that post-vaccine samples were obtained.

With roughly 10 days of culture completed, CD4+ T cells were isolated. Either the mRNA-1273 or the BNT162b2 vaccine was given to participants as two doses. The CDR3 length is 14 residues. V shed 6 bases, J shed 4 bases, and the junction held 4 bases outside the gene matches. The V gene's germline CDR1 is LGHNT and CDR2 FRNRAP. Assay: immunoSEQ multiplex PCR; the TCRdb copy retains only in-frame clones and omits some. The top ten clones hold about 2.3% of a sample with tens of thousands of clones, less than 75% of them seen once. On this clone itself: Its antigen is currently unknown.

This clonotype was sampled from a human donor who received a COVID-19 vaccine. The input for sequencing was CD4+ T cells from PBMCs cultured without peptide, taken after COVID-19 vaccination. The rearrangement uses TRBV12-5 and TRBJ2-2; 8 positions match TRBD1. DNA of the CDR3: TGTGCTAGTGGCAAGGGACAGGTCACCGGGGAGCTGTTTTTT. This sequence encodes CASGKGQVTGELFF.